The 3 T cell receptor beta chains in this list originate from one sample, sequenced in a study of shared clonotypes between healthy human individuals. Only in-frame clones appear in the TCRdb table, and some are missing; sequencing was by immunoSEQ multiplex PCR. The table shows 2 million or so clones, with roughly 94% occurring only once. Input material: naive CD4+ T cells sorted from blood. Indicated subset: CD45RA+ positively selected. Receptors originate from a man between 18 and 29 years old in good health.

The chain has TRBV11-2 and TRBJ1-1; 7 bases agree with TRBD1. V trimming: 8 bases; J trimming: 1 base; junction bases outside the gene matches: 10. This CDR3 has 15 amino acids. The germline gives CDR1 SGHAT, CDR2 FQNNGV. The CDR3: CASSPQGQSNTEAFF. The CDR3 DNA is TGTGCCAGCTCACCCCAGGGACAGTCGAACACTGAAGCTTTCTTT.

The chain joins TRBV29-1 to TRBJ2-2; unclear D gene. The CDR3 extends over 11 amino acids. Germline V gene sequence: CDR1 SQVTM, CDR2 ANQGSEA. V dropped 5 bases and J dropped 5 bases, with 6 bases sitting between them. The CDR3: CSVLKTGELFF. DNA of the CDR3: TGCAGCGTTTTAAAGACCGGGGAGCTGTTTTTT.

The gene calls are TRBV5-6 and TRBJ1-6; the D is unclear. This CDR3 has 13 amino acids. Trimming cost V 5 bases and J 6 bases, with 9 bases left between them. The germline V gene encodes CDR1 SGHDT and CDR2 YYEEEE. The CDR3 loop reads CASRGNINSPLHF. CDR3 DNA: TGTGCCAGCAGGGGGAATATTAATTCACCCCTCCACTTT.